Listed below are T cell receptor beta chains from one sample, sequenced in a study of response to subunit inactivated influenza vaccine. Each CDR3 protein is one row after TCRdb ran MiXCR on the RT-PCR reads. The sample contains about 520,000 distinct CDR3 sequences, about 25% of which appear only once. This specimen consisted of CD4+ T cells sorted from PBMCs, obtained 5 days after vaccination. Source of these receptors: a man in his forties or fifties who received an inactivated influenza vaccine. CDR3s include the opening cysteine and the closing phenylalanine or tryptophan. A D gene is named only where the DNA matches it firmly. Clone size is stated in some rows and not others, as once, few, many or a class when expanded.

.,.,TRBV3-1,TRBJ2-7,CASRRGHEQYF,TGTGCCAGCAGACGAGGTCACGAGCAGTACTTC
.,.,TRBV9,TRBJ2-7,CASSLGQGIGEQYF,TGTGCCAGCAGCCTCGGGCAGGGCATTGGCGAGCAGTACTTC
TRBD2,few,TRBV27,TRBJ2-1,CASSLSRTSGSNEQFF,TGTGCCAGCAGTTTATCGAGGACTAGCGGGAGTAATGAGCAGTTCTTC
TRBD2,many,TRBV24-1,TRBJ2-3,CATNLAGADTQYF,TGTGCCACAAATCTAGCGGGAGCAGATACGCAGTATTTT
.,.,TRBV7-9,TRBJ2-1,CASSAPGDSYNEQFF,TGTGCCAGCAGCGCACCGGGGGACTCCTACAATGAGCAGTTCTTC
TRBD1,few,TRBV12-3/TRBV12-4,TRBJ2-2,CASSLATGGANTGELFF,TGTGCCAGCAGTTTAGCCACAGGGGGCGCGAACACCGGGGAGCTGTTTTTT
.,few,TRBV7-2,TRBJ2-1,CASSLYSGRGGQFF,TGTGCCAGCAGCTTGTATTCGGGTCGTGGGGGGCAGTTCTTC
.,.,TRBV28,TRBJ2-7,CASSFRGRYEQYF,TGTGCCAGCAGTTTTAGAGGCCGATACGAGCAGTACTTC
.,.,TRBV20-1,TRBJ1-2,CSWPGYGYTF,TGCAGCTGGCCAGGATATGGCTACACCTTC
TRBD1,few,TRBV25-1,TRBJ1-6,CASRDRVRSPLHF,TGTGCCAGCAGAGACAGGGTTCGCTCACCCCTCCACTTT
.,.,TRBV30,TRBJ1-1,CAWSVGSGHMNTEAFF,TGTGCCTGGAGTGTAGGGTCAGGGCACATGAACACTGAAGCTTTCTTT
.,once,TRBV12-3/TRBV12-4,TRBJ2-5,CASSRGGGLRETQYF,TGTGCCAGCAGTCGAGGAGGGGGACTGAGAGAGACCCAGTACTTC
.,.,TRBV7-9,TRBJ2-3,CASSLNSLSTDTQYF,TGTGCCAGCAGCCTAAACAGTCTTAGCACAGATACGCAGTATTTT
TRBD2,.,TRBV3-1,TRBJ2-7,CASSQSLAGAREQYF,TGTGCCAGCAGCCAGAGCCTAGCGGGAGCTCGCGAGCAGTACTTC
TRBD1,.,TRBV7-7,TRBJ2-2,CASSPGTGGPGELFF,TGTGCTAGCAGCCCGGGGACAGGGGGCCCCGGGGAGCTGTTTTTT
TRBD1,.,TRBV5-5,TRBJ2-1,CASSLTGVSYNEQFF,TGTGCCAGCAGTTTAACAGGGGTGTCCTACAATGAGCAGTTCTTC
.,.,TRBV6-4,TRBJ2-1,CASSDSPSANYNEQFF,TGTGCCAGCAGTGACTCCCCTAGCGCGAACTACAATGAGCAGTTCTTC
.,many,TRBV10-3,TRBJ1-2,CAISESKGGYTF,TGTGCCATCAGTGAGAGTAAGGGGGGCTACACCTTC
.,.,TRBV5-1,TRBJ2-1,CASSFTTTSQGDEQFF,TGCGCCAGCAGCTTCACCACGACTTCACAGGGTGATGAGCAGTTCTTC
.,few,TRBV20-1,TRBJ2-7,CSASAGPNEQYF,TGCAGTGCTAGTGCCGGGCCCAACGAGCAGTACTTC
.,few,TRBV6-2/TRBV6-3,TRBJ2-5,CASTHSGTYETQYF,TGTGCCAGCACCCACTCCGGGACTTACGAGACCCAGTACTTC
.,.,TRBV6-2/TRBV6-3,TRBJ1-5,CASMGGGGNQPQHF,TGTGCCAGCATGGGCGGGGGTGGCAATCAGCCCCAGCATTTT
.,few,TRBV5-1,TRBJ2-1,CASSLQSYNEQFF,TGCGCCAGCAGCTTGCAGTCCTACAATGAGCAGTTCTTC
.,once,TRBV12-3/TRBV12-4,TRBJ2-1,CASTVTMNEQFF,TGTGCCAGCACCGTAACGATGAATGAGCAGTTCTTC
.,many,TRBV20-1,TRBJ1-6,CSASKGGVSYNSPLHF,TGCAGTGCTAGTAAGGGGGGGGTGTCCTATAATTCACCCCTCCACTTT
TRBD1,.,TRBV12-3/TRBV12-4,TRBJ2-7,CASSRYRDRGRLGGYYEQYF,TGTGCCAGCAGCCGATACCGGGACAGGGGGCGCCTCGGCGGCTACTACGAGCAGTACTTC
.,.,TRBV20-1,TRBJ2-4,CSAQDRVAKNIQYF,TGCAGTGCCCAGGACAGAGTAGCCAAAAACATTCAGTACTTC
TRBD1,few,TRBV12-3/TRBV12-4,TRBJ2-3,CASSSRDRDPSTDTQYF,TGTGCCAGCAGCTCCCGGGACAGAGACCCTAGCACAGATACGCAGTATTTT
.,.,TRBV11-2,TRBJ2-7,CASSPGASRSYEQYF,TGTGCCAGCAGCCCTGGGGCTAGCCGATCCTACGAGCAGTACTTC
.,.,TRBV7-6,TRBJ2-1,CASSFSGVNYNEQFF,TGTGCCAGCAGCTTTTCGGGGGTAAACTACAATGAGCAGTTCTTC
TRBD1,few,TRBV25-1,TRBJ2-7,CASGRQGSYEQYF,TGTGCCAGCGGGAGACAGGGATCCTACGAGCAGTACTTC
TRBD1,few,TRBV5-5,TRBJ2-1,CASSWWTGVGSYNEQFF,TGTGCCAGCAGCTGGTGGACAGGGGTAGGGTCCTACAATGAGCAGTTCTTC
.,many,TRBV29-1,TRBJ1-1,CSASTGKVTEAFF,TGCAGCGCCTCCACAGGGAAGGTCACTGAAGCTTTCTTT
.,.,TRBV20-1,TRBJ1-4,CSARDLALSGEKLFF,TGCAGTGCCCGAGACCTGGCCCTCTCAGGGGAAAAACTGTTTTTT
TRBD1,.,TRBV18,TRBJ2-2,CASSPGQGSTELFF,TGTGCCAGCTCACCGGGACAGGGTTCGACGGAGCTGTTTTTT
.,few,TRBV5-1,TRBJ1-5,CASSLGTDQPQHF,TGCGCCAGCAGCTTGGGGACAGATCAGCCCCAGCATTTT
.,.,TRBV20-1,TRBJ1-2,CSATWGPTNYGYTF,TGCAGTGCGACGTGGGGCCCGACTAACTATGGCTACACCTTC
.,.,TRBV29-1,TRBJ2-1,CSVSDRPPYNEQFF,TGCAGCGTATCGGACAGACCGCCGTACAATGAGCAGTTCTTC
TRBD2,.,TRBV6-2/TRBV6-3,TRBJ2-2,CASRPNGRMSGELFF,TGTGCCAGCAGGCCTAACGGGAGGATGTCCGGGGAGCTGTTTTTT
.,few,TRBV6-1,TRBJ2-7,CASSETGYEQYF,TGTGCCAGCAGTGAAACAGGATACGAGCAGTACTTC
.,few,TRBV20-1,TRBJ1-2,CSAREDEPNYGYTF,TGCAGTGCTAGAGAAGATGAGCCTAACTATGGCTACACCTTC
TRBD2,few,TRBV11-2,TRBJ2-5,CASSLTGTTGETQYF,TGTGCCAGCAGCTTAACCGGGACTACGGGGGAGACCCAGTACTTC